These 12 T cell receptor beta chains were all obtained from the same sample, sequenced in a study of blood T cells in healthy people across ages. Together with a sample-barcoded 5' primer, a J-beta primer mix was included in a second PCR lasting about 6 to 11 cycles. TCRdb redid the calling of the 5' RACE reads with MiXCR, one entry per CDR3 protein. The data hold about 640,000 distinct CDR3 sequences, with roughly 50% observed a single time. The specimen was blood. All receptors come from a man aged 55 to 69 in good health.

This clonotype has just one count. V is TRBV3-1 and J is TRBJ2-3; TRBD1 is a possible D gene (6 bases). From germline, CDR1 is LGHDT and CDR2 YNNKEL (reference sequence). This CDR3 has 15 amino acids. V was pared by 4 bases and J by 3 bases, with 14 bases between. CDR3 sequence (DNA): TGTGCCAGCAGCCGAGGCCAGCAGGGGACAGATACGCAGTATTTT. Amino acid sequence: CASSRGQQGTDTQYF.

CDR3 region: CAISESGDPFLGYTF. CDR3 DNA: TGTGCCATCAGTGAGAGCGGGGATCCGTTCCTTGGCTACACCTTC. The chain is built from TRBV10-3 and TRBJ1-2; D uncertain. Germline CDR1 is ENHRY and CDR2 is SYGVKD. This CDR3 is built from 15 residues. Trimming took 2 bases from V and 7 from J, leaving 17 bases between them.

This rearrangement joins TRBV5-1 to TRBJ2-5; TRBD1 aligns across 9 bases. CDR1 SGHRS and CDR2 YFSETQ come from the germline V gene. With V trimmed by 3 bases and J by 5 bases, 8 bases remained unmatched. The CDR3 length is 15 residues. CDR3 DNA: TGCGCCAGCAGCTCAGGACAGGGGAGGGTGGAGACCCAGTACTTC. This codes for CASSSGQGRVETQYF.

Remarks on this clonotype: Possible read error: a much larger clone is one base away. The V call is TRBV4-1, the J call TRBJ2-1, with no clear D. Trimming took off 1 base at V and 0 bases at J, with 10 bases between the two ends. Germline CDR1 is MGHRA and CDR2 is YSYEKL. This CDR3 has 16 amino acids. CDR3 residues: CASSQGDMLSYNEQFF. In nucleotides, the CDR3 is TGCGCCAGCAGCCAAGGCGACATGCTCTCCTACAATGAGCAGTTCTTC.

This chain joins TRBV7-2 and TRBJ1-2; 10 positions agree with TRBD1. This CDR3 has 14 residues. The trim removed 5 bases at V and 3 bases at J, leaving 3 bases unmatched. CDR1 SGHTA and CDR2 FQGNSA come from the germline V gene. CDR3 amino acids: CASSPTGGDYGYTF. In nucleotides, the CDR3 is TGTGCCAGCAGCCCGACAGGGGGCGACTATGGCTACACCTTC.

The CDR3 DNA sequence: TGTGCCAGCAGTTTCGAGGGTGGCCAGCAAGAGACCCAGTACTTC. Residues: CASSFEGGQQETQYF. The V call is TRBV12-3 or TRBV12-4, the J call TRBJ2-5; TRBD2 is a possible D gene (5 bases). The V end lost 3 bases, the J end lost 2 bases, and 13 bases lay between the germline ends. The CDR3 runs to 15 residues.

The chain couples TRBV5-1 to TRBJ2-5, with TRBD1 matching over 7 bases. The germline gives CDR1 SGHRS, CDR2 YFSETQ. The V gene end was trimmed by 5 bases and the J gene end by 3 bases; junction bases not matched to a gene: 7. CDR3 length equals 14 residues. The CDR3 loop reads CASRPQGREETQYF. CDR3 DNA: TGCGCCAGCAGACCACAGGGGAGAGAAGAGACCCAGTACTTC.

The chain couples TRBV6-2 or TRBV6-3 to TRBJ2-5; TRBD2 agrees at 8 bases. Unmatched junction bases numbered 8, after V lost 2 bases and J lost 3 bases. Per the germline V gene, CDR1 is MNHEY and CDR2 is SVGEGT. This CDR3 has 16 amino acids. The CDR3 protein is CASSYTTRGAKETQYF. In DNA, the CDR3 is TGTGCCAGCAGTTACACAACGCGGGGGGCGAAAGAGACCCAGTACTTC.

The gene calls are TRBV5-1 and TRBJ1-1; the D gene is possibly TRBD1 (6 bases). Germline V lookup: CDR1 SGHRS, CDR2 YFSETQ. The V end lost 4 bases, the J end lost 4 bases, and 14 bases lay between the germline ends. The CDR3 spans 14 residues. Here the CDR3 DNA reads TGCGCCAGCAGCCCGGACAGTTGGGTCACTGAAGCTTTCTTT. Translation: CASSPDSWVTEAFF.

The CDR3 region has the DNA TGCAGCGCCCTACCTTGGCGGAACACTGAAGCTTTCTTT. Protein product: CSALPWRNTEAFF. The chain carries TRBV29-1 and TRBJ1-1; D is unclear. The CDR3 spans 13 residues. From germline, CDR1 is SQVTM and CDR2 ANQGSEA. V gave up 7 bases and J gave up 1 base, with 13 bases separating them.

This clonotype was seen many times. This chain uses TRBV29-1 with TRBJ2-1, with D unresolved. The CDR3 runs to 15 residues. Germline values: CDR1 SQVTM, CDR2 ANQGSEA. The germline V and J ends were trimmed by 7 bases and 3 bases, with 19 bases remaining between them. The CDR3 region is CSASSQPVYYNEQFF. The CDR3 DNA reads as TGCAGCGCTTCCAGCCAGCCGGTCTACTACAATGAGCAGTTCTTC.

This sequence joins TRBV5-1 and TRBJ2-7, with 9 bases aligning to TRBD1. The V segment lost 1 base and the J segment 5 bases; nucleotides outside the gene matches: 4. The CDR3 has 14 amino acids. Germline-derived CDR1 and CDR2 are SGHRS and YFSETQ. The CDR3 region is CASSLRQGEDEQYF. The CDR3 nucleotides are TGCGCCAGCAGCTTGAGACAGGGGGAAGACGAGCAGTACTTC.